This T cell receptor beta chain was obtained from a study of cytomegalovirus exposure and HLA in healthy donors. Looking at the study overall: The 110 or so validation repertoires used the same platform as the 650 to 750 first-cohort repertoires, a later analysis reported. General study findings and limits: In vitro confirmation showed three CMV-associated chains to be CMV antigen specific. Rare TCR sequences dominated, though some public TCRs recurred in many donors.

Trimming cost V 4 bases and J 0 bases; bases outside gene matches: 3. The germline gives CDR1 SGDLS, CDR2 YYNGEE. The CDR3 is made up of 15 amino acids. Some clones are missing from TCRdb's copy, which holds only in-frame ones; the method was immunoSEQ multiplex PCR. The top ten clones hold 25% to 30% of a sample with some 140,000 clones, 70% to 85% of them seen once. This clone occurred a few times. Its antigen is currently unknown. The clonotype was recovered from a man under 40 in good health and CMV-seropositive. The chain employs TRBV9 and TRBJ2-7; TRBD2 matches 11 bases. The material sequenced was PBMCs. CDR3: CASSTTSGSSYEQYF. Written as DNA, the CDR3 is TGTGCCAGCAGCACAACTAGCGGGAGCTCCTACGAGCAGTACTTC.